The 2 T cell receptor beta chains below all came from one sample that was sequenced in a study of CD8 T cells in ankylosing spondylitis. TCRdb itself ran the 5' RACE reads through MiXCR, one entry per CDR3 protein. Seen here are roughly 260,000 distinct CDR3 sequences, roughly 20% observed once, and the top ten hold 7.8%. The specimen sequenced was blood, either unsorted or a sorted T cell fraction (not recorded which). The receptor source for this set is a male donor with ankylosing spondylitis or in good health (not recorded which).

This sequence joins TRBV20-1 and TRBJ2-2; TRBD2 agrees at 7 bases. This CDR3 spans 15 amino acids. The germline CDR1 and CDR2 sequences are DFQATT and SNEGSKA (reference sequence). Losses at the gene ends were 6 bases for V and 4 bases for J; bases not matched to a gene: 11. Here the CDR3 DNA reads TGCAGTGCCCCAACCCTAGCGGAGGCCACCGGGGAGCTGTTTTTT. It encodes CSAPTLAEATGELFF.

V is TRBV5-1 and J is TRBJ1-1; D not certain. Looked up from germline, CDR1 is SGHRS and CDR2 is YFSETQ. Trimming stripped 2 bases from V and 6 bases from J, with 8 bases between. This CDR3 region has 12 residues. CDR3 in amino acids: CASSFVGPEAFF. The DNA of the CDR3 is TGCGCCAGCAGCTTTGTCGGCCCTGAAGCTTTCTTT.